This T cell receptor (beta chain) stems from a study of shared clonotypes between healthy human individuals (dated by TCRdb to 2018 to 2020). As for the study more broadly: The cohort comprised two women and three men aged 18 to 49 years. Blood TCR repertoires of four to six healthy adults were deeply sequenced to estimate repertoire size and the extent of clonotype sharing between individuals. Different laboratories and diverse techniques were used to prepare libraries and sequence TCR repertoires, to increase sequencing depth and limit assay-specific biases. Each donor's leukapheresis produced roughly between roughly 0.94 and 9.5 billion PBMCs.

This clone has only a few counts. Its specific antigen is unknown. Per-base qualities were not stored, and no clone one base away is much larger. Using the deep immunoSEQ assay, TCR CDR3 regions were amplified from genomic DNA by multiplex PCR. For each cell subset, the extracted genomic DNA was distributed evenly across all wells of several immunoSEQ 96-well plates, and each plate served as one replicate. Each replicate PCR for unsorted PBMC received 250 to 300 ng genomic DNA, equal to tens of thousands of T cell genomes. Genomic DNA from unsorted PBMC was sequenced over ten immunoSEQ deep assay plates. The purified libraries were quantified using a Qubit 3.0 fluorometer, sized with a Bioanalyzer 2100, and then quantified again using the KAPA Library Quantification kit. Every immunoSEQ 96-well plate was sequenced on a dedicated single-read 150-cycle Illumina NextSeq 550 flow cell. In the authors' own workflow: The immunoSEQ output contained only junctional sequences without quality scores, so filtering could not match that applied to full-length reads. Sequences were annotated with PyIR, a Python wrapper for IgBLAST v1.9, and V/J genes and CDR3 were assigned using IMGT germline references. Reads were filtered out if the reads had weak V/J assignments (E-value above 1e-6), no CDR3, stop codons, out-of-frame junctions, or ambiguous translated residues. V3J clonotypes were defined by identical inferred V gene, J gene, and CDR3 amino acid sequence. Percentage overlap between repertoires was calculated by dividing the number of shared unique clonotypes by the size of the smaller repertoire. Richness of each repertoire was evaluated using RTK rarefaction, the Chao1 estimator, and Recon v2.1 estimates of unobserved clonotypes. TCRdb's version of the immuneACCESS table is confined to in-frame rearrangements and falls short of the full clone set. An unresolved V gene accounts for under half of the shortfall where checked; the remainder is of unknown origin. V and J calls and clone size follow that table, whereas D and trimming were derived from the DNA. This sample comprises 450,000 to 500,000 clones, 76% of them detected only once. The leading ten clones occupy under 15% of the sample.

The germline V gene provides CDR1 SGHRS and CDR2 YFSETQ. There are 14 amino acids in the CDR3, from cysteine to phenylalanine inclusive. Only the CDR3 portion is preserved as DNA: 42 bases, with reading frame beginning at the first base. Germline trimming amounts to 0 bases on V and 6 bases on J, with 2 as the count of junction bases outside the gene matches. Healthy HIV-negative adults with no recently reported acute infections or vaccinations were included as donors. Every donor was a Caucasian adult living in Nashville, Tennessee, USA. In the unsorted samples, 90 million to 100 million PBMCs were counted, and genomic DNA was extracted using the QIAamp DNA Blood Mini kit. Blood was collected by leukapheresis, and PBMCs were isolated by Ficoll-Histopaque density gradient centrifugation and then cryopreserved in liquid nitrogen vapor phase. Overall results and qualifications from the work: Pairwise subsampling led to the expectation that sequencing depth would affect the degree of clonotype sharing among donors. Sampling was restricted to blood, and TCR repertoires in tissues likely differ from the TCR repertoires found in blood. The small number of donors limited the genetic and exposure-history diversity represented.

The chain uses TRBV5-1 and TRBJ1-1; 10 bases in the junction line up with TRBD1. Sequencing was done on a sample of PBMCs. The sequence derives from a woman in her 40s in good health. Some clones in this sample may be carry-over from other donors' samples. The CDR3: CASSLGGTGAEAFF. In nucleotides, the sequence is TGCGCCAGCAGCTTGGGCGGGACAGGGGCTGAAGCTTTCTTT.